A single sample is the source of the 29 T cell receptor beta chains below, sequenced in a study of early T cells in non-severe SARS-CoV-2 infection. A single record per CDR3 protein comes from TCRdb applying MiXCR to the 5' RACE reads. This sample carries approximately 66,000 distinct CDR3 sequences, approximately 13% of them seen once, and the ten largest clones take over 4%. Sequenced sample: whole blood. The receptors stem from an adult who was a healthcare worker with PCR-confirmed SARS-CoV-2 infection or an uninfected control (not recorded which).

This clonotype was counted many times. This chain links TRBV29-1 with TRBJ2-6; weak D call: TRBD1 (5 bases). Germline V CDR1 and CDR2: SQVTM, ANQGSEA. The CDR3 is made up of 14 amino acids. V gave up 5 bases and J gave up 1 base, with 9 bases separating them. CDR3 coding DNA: TGCAGCGTTTCACAGGTGTCTGGGGCCAACGTCCTGACTTTC. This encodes CSVSQVSGANVLTF.

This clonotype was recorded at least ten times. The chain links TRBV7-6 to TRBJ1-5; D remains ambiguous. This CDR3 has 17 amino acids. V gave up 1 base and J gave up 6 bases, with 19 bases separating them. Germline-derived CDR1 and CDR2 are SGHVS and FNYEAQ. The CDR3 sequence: CASSLEYSLSLSQPQHF. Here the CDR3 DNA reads TGTGCCAGCAGCTTAGAATACAGTCTGAGTCTGAGTCAGCCCCAGCATTTT.

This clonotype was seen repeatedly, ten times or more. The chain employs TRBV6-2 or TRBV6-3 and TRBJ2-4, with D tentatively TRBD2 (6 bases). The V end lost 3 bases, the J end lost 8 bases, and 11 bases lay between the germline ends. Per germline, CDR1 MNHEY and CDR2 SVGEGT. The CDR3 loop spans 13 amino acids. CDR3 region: CASSYGGVDIQYF. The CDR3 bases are TGTGCCAGCAGTTATGGAGGGGTTGACATTCAGTACTTC.

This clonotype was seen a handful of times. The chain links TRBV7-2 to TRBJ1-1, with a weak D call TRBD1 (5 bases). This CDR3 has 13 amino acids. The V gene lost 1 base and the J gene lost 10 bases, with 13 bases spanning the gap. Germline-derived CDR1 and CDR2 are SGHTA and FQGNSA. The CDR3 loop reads CASSLERRGAAFF. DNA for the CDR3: TGTGCCAGCAGCTTAGAGCGACGGGGCGCAGCTTTCTTT.

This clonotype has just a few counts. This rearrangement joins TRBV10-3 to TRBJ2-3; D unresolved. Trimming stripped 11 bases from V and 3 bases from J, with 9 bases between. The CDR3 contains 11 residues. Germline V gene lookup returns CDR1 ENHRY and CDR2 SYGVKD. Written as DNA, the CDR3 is TGTGCCTCCAGACAAACAGATACGCAGTATTTT. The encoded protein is CASRQTDTQYF.

The CDR3 DNA sequence: TGCGCCAGCAGCCAAGAGAGGACTAGCGGATACTACGAGCAGTACTTC. Protein product: CASSQERTSGYYEQYF. This chain uses TRBV4-1 with TRBJ2-7; 10 nucleotides line up with TRBD2. Germline V CDR1 and CDR2: MGHRA, YSYEKL. V lost 0 bases and J lost 3; bases outside the gene matches: 5. CDR3 length equals 16 residues.

The CDR3 DNA reads TGTGCCAGCAGCCGTCTGGAGCTACGGGACACTGAAGCTTTCTTT. Its translation: CASSRLELRDTEAFF. The chain uses TRBV7-9 and TRBJ1-1; D not resolved. The CDR3 loop spans 15 amino acids. V lost 5 bases and J lost 3, with 16 bases in between. From germline, CDR1 is SEHNR and CDR2 FQNEAQ (reference sequence).

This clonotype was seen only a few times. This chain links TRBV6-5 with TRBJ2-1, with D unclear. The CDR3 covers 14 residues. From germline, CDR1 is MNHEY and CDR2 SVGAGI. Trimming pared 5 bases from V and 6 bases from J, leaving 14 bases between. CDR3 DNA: TGTGCCAGCAGTGCCCTCCCCGTAGGCAATGAGCAGTTCTTC. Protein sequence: CASSALPVGNEQFF.

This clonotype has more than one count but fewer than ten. The CDR3 here is CSARGLAGAYQETQYF. The DNA for the CDR3 is TGCAGTGCTAGGGGACTAGCGGGGGCGTACCAAGAGACCCAGTACTTC. J is TRBJ2-5 and V is TRBV20-1; 14 bases map to TRBD2. J was trimmed by 0 bases and V by 3 bases; bases with no gene match: 3. Germline CDR1 reads DFQATT; CDR2 reads SNEGSKA (reference sequence). The CDR3 sequence is 16 residues long.

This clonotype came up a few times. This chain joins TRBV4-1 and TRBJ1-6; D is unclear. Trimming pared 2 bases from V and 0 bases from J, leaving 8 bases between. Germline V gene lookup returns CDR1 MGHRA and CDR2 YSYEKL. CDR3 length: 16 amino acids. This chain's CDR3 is CASSQIGGSYNSPLHF. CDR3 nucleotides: TGCGCCAGCAGCCAAATTGGAGGCTCCTATAATTCACCCCTCCACTTT.

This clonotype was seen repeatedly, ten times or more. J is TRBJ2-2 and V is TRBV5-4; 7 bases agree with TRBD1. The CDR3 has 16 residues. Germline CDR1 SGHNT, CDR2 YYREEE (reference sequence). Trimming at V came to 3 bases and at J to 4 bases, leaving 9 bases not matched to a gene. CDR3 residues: CASSSGDRYGTGELFF. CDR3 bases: TGTGCCAGCAGCTCAGGGGACAGATATGGCACCGGGGAGCTGTTTTTT. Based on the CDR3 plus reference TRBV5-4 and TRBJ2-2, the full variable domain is ETGVTQSPTHLIKTRGQQVTLRCSSQSGHNTVSWYQQALGQGPQFIFQYYREEENGRGNFPPRFSGLQFPNYSSELNVNALELDDSALYLCASSSGDRYGTGELFFGEGSRLTVL.

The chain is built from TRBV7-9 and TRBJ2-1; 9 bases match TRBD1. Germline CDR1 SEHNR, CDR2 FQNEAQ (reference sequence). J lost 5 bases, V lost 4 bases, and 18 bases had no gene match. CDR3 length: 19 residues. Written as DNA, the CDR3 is TGTGCCAGCAGCTATCCTGGACAGGGGCGGGTTCCATTGAACAATGAGCAGTTCTTC. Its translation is CASSYPGQGRVPLNNEQFF.

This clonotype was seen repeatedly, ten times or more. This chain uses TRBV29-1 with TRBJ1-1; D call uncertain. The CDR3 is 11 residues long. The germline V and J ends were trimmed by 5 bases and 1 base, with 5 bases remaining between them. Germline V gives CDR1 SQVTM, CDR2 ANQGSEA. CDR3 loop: CSVWGNTEAFF. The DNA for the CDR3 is TGCAGCGTTTGGGGGAACACTGAAGCTTTCTTT.

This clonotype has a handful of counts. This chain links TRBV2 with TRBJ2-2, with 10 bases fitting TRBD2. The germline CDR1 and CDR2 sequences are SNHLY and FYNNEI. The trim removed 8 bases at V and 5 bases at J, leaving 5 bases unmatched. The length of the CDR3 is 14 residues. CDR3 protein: CASDERGGTGELFF. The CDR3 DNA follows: TGTGCCAGCGACGAGCGGGGGGGGACCGGGGAGCTGTTTTTT.

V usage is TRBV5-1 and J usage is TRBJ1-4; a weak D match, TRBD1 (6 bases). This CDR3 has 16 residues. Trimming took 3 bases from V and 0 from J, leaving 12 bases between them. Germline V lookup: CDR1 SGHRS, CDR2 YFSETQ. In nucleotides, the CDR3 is TGCGCCAGCAGCTCGGAGGGGGGAACAACTAATGAAAAACTGTTTTTT. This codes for CASSSEGGTTNEKLFF.

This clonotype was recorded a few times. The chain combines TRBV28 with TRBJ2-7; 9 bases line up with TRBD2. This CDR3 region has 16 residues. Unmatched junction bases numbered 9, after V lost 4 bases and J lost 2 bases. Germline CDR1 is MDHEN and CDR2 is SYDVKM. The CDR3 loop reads CASSSQREEIPYEQYF. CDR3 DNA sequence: TGTGCCAGCAGTTCCCAGCGGGAGGAAATTCCCTACGAGCAGTACTTC.

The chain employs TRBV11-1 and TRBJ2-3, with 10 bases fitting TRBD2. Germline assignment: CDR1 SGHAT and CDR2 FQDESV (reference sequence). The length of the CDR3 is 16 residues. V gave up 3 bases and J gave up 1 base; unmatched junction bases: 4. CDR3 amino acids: CASSFRLAGGTDTQYF. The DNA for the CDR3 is TGTGCCAGCAGCTTCCGACTAGCGGGCGGCACAGATACGCAGTATTTT.

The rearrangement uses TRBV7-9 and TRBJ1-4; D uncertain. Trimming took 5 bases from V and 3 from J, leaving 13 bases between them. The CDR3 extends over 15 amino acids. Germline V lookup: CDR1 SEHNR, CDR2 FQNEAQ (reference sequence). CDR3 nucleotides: TGTGCCAGCAGCCCGTCCGGGTTCGCTAATGAAAAACTGTTTTTT. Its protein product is CASSPSGFANEKLFF.

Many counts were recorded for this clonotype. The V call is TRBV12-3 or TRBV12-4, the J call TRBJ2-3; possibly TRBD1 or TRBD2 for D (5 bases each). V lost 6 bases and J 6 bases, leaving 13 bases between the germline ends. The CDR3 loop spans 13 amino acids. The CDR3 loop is CASSLGTADTQYF. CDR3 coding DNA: TGTGCCAGCAGCCTGGGGACCGCCGATACGCAGTATTTT.

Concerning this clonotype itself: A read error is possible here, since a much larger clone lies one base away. CDR3 protein: CASSFPERTDTQNF. CDR3 nucleotide sequence: TGCGCCAGCAGCTTCCCGGAGAGGACAGATACGCAGAATTTT. J is TRBJ2-3 and V is TRBV5-1; TRBD1 might be the D (6 bases). CDR1 and CDR2 from the germline V gene are SGHRS and YFSETQ. The length of the CDR3 is 14 residues.

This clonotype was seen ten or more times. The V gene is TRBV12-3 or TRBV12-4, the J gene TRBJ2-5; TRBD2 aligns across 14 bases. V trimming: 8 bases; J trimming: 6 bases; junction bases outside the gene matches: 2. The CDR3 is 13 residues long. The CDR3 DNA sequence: TGTGCCAGCCGACTAGCGGGAGGGAAGACCCAGTACTTC. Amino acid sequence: CASRLAGGKTQYF.

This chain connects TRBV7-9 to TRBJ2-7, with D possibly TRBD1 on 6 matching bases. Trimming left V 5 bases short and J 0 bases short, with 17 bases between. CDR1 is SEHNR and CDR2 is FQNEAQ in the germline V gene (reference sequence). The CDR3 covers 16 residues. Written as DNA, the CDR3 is TGTGCCAGCAGCATACTTCCTCGGACAGTCTCCTACGAGCAGTACTTC. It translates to CASSILPRTVSYEQYF.

Here the CDR3 reads CSVEDPTSYEQYF. The CDR3, as DNA: TGCAGCGTTGAAGATCCCACCTCCTACGAGCAGTACTTC. The chain combines TRBV29-1 with TRBJ2-7; D ambiguous. The CDR3 has 13 residues. Trimming left V 0 bases short and J 0 bases short, with 6 bases between. The germline CDR1 and CDR2 sequences are SQVTM and ANQGSEA.

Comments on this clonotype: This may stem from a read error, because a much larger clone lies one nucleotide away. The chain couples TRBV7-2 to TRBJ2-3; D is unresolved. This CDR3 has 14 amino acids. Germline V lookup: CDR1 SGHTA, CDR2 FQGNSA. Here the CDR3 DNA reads TGTTCCAGCAGCTCTCTGGGTTACACAGATACGCAGTATTTT. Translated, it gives CSSSSLGYTDTQYF.

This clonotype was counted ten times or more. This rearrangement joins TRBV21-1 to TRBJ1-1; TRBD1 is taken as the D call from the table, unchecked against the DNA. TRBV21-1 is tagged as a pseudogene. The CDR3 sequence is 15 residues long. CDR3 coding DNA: TGTGCCAGCAAACTATGTGACCCCTTGGGCTCTGAAGCTTTCTTT. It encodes CASKLCDPLGSEAFF.

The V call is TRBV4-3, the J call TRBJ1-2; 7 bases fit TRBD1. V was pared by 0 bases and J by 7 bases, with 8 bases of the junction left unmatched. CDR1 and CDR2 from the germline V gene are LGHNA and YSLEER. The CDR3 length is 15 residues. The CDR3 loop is CASSQDLDRAIGYTF. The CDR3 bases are TGCGCCAGCAGCCAAGATCTTGACAGGGCGATTGGCTACACCTTC.

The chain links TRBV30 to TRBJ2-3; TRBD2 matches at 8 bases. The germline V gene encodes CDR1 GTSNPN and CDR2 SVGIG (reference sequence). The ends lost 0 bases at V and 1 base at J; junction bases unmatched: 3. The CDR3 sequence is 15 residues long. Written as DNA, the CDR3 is TGTGCCTGGAGTGTATTACTAGCGGGCACAGATACGCAGTATTTT. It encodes CAWSVLLAGTDTQYF.

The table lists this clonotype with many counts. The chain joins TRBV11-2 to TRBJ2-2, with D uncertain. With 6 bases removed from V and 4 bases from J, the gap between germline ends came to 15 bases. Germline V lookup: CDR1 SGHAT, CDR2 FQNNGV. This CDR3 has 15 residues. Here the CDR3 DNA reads TGTGCCAGCAGTCCGGACCAAGCTGCCACCGGGGAGCTGTTTTTT. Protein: CASSPDQAATGELFF.

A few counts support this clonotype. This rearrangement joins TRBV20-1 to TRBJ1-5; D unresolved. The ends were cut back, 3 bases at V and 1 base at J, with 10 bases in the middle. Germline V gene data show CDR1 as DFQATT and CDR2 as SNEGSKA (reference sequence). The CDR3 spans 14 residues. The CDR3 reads CSASRRQSNQPQHF. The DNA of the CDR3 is TGCAGTGCTAGTCGCAGGCAGAGCAATCAGCCCCAGCATTTT.